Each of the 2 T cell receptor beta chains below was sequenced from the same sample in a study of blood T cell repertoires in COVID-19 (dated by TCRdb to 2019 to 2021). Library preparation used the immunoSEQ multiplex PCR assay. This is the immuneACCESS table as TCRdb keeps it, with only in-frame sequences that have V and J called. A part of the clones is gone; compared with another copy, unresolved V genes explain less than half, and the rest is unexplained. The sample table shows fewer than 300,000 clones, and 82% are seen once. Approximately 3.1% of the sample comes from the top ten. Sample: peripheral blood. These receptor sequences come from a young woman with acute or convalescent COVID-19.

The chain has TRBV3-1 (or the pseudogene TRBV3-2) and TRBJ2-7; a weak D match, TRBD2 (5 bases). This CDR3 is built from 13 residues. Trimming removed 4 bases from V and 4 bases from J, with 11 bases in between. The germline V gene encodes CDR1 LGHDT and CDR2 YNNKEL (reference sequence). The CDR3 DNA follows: TGTGCCAGCAGCCGCATTGGGAGTTACGAGCAGTACTTC. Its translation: CASSRIGSYEQYF.

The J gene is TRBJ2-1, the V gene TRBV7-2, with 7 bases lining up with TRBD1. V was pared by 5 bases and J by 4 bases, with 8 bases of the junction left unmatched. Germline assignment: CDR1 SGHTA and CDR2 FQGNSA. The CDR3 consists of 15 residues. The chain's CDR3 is CASSQGQLTYNEQFF. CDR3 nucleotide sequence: TGTGCCAGCAGCCAGGGACAGTTGACATACAATGAGCAGTTCTTC.